This T cell receptor (beta chain) came from a study of OX40 agonist ivuxolimab in advanced cancers. Libraries were prepared by immunoSEQ multiplex PCR; TCRdb keeps only in-frame clonotypes and omits some of them. Of about 71,000 clones in the sample, around 90% were seen once. The CDR3 has 13 residues. CDR1 is MGHRA and CDR2 is YSYEKL in the germline V gene. V was clipped by 0 bases and J by 7 bases, with 9 bases between them. This specimen was CD4+ or CD8+ T cells sorted from blood, taken in a trial of the OX40 agonist ivuxolimab. V and J are TRBV4-1 and TRBJ1-2; D is uncertain. The receptor comes from an adult with an advanced solid tumor such as melanoma, head and neck, liver or kidney cancer. CDR3 bases: TGCGCCAGCAGCCAAGATCTTCAGAGTGGCTACACCTTC. Its translation: CASSQDLQSGYTF.